The rows below give T cell receptor beta chains drawn from one sample of a study of OX40 agonist ivuxolimab in advanced cancers. Generated by immunoSEQ multiplex PCR, the TCRdb table keeps only in-frame clones and is missing some. The data show 55,000 to 65,000 clones, approximately 90% seen once. Material: CD4+ or CD8+ T cells sorted from blood, obtained in a trial of the OX40 agonist ivuxolimab. The receptor source for this set is an adult with an advanced solid tumor such as melanoma, head and neck, liver or kidney cancer. The CDR3 runs from the conserved cysteine through the conserved F or W.

TRBV19	TRBJ2-7	CASSIRLDYEQYF
TRBV4-1	TRBJ2-2	CASSQDPPGELFF
TRBV2	TRBJ2-3	CASSGPGSSSTDTQYF
TRBV5-6	TRBJ1-2	CASSSQPYGYTF
TRBV2	TRBJ1-4	CASRTGPNEKLFF
TRBV18	TRBJ1-1	CASSPRTQGGLMNTEAFF
TRBV27	TRBJ2-3	CASGRLAGVKDTQYF
TRBV19	TRBJ2-1	CASSRAGAGNEQFF
TRBV2	TRBJ2-5	CASSAGQADQETQYF
TRBV2	TRBJ1-4	CASSLGRQIVNEKLFF
TRBV2	TRBJ1-5	CASSEGEYQPQHF
TRBV5-7	TRBJ2-3	CASSLASTDTQYF
TRBV30	TRBJ1-4	CACPQGANEKLFF